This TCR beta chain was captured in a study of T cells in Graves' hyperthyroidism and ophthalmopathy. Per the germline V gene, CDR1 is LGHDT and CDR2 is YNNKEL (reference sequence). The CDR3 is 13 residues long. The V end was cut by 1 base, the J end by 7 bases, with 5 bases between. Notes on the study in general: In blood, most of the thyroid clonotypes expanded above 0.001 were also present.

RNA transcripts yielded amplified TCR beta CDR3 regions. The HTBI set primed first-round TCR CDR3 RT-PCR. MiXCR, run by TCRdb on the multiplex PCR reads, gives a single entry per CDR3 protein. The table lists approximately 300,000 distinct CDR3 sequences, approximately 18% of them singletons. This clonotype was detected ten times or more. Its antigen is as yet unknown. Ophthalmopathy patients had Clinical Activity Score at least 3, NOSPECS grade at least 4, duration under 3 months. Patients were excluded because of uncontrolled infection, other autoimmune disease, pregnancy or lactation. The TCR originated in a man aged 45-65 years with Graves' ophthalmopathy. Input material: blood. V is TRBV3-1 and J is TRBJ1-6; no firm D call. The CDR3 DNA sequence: TGTGCCAGCAGCCAAGGGAAAAATTCACCCCTCCACTTT. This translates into CASSQGKNSPLHF.